This is a list of T cell receptor beta chains from one sample in a study of blood T cell repertoires in COVID-19. Generated by immunoSEQ multiplex PCR, the TCRdb table keeps only in-frame clones and is missing some. Of about 240,000 clones listed, approximately 87% were seen once; the top ten hold about 5.9%. The specimen sequenced was peripheral blood. The receptors were gathered from a man in his fifties or sixties with acute or convalescent COVID-19. The CDR3 runs from the conserved cysteine through the conserved F or W. D genes are given only for firm matches. The listing skips clone size in some rows; elsewhere it reads once, few, many or a size class.

j_call	v_call	d_call	clone_size	cdr3_nt	cdr3_aa
TRBJ1-5	TRBV10-1	TRBD1	NA	TGCGCCAGCCTCAGGGGGCGGACGATGCCCCAGCATTTT	CASLRGRTMPQHF
TRBJ2-2	TRBV2	NA	few	TGTGCCAGCAGGGTCCGGCTTAGCGGTCCGAACACCGGGGAGCTGTTTTTT	CASRVRLSGPNTGELFF
TRBJ1-1	TRBV10-3	TRBD1	once	TGTGCCATCAGCGGACAGGCCGAAGCTTTCTTT	CAISGQAEAFF
TRBJ2-1	TRBV5-6	TRBD2	NA	TGTGCCAGCAGCTTGGATCCGGGACTATCCTACAATGAGCAGTTCTTC	CASSLDPGLSYNEQFF
TRBJ1-1	TRBV12-5	TRBD1	NA	TGTGCTAGTGGCCCCCGGGACAGGCGTTCTGAAGCTTTCTTT	CASGPRDRRSEAFF
TRBJ2-7	TRBV7-6	TRBD1	NA	TGTGCCAGCAGCTCCAACAAGGGGACAGCCTACGAGCAGTACTTC	CASSSNKGTAYEQYF
TRBJ2-1	TRBV5-1	TRBD2	NA	TGCGCCAGCAGCTTGGGCATCGGGACTAGCGGGAGGAATGAGCAGTTCTTC	CASSLGIGTSGRNEQFF
TRBJ2-1	TRBV19	TRBD2	once	TGTGCCAGTAGTATAGGACTAGCGGGAGAGGGTAATGAGCAGTTCTTC	CASSIGLAGEGNEQFF
TRBJ1-1	TRBV7-9	NA	NA	TGTGCCAGCAGCTTAGAGGTCGGTGGGGCGAACACTGAAGCTTTCTTT	CASSLEVGGANTEAFF
TRBJ2-5	TRBV6-5	NA	NA	TGTGCCAGCAGTTACCTACAAGGCGGAGTGGAGACCCAGTACTTC	CASSYLQGGVETQYF